The 23 T cell receptor beta chains listed next were all sequenced from one sample in a study of CD8+ T cells in alopecia areata (dated by TCRdb to about 2018). The time point label here, explained by the study, means: baseline before oral tofacitinib. Libraries came from the immunoSEQ multiplex PCR assay. For TCR sequencing, RNA was extracted from every sample and reverse transcribed into cDNA to serve as template. TCRdb retrieved this table from immuneACCESS and kept in-frame rearrangements only. Not all clones are present; in checked studies, unresolved V genes account for under half, and no reason is known for the remainder. The sample profile shows fewer than 200,000 clones; about 70% of them were found once. Together, the top ten hold over 10% of the sample. The specimen comprised CD8+ T cells sorted from blood, sampled at week 0. All receptors come from a human donor with alopecia areata.

This clone was counted a few times. The V and J genes are TRBV11-2 and TRBJ1-1; 8 bases align to TRBD1. The V gene end was trimmed by 4 bases and the J gene end by 5 bases; junction bases not matched to a gene: 6. The CDR3 length is 14 residues. In germline, CDR1 is SGHAT, CDR2 FQNNGV. As DNA, the CDR3 is TGTGCCAGCAGCTCTTCAGGGGGCTGGACTGAAGCTTTCTTT. This translates into CASSSSGGWTEAFF.

V usage is TRBV27 and J usage is TRBJ2-2; 12 bases map to TRBD2. Germline V lookup: CDR1 MNHEY, CDR2 SMNVEV (reference sequence). There are 16 residues in the CDR3. The junction had 7 bases not matched to a gene; V was cut back by 5 bases and J by 6 bases. The CDR3 here is CASSPSSGGASGELFF. The DNA of the CDR3 is TGTGCCAGCAGTCCGTCTAGCGGGGGGGCCTCCGGGGAGCTGTTTTTT.

This clone has more than one count but fewer than ten. The chain joins TRBV2 to TRBJ1-4, with a weak D call TRBD1 (5 bases). Trimming removed 8 bases at V and 5 bases at J, with 15 bases between. Germline assignment: CDR1 SNHLY and CDR2 FYNNEI. The CDR3 covers 14 residues. The CDR3, as DNA: TGTGCCAGCGATGACATAAGGGGCAATGAAAAACTGTTTTTT. This encodes CASDDIRGNEKLFF.

There are a few counts of this clone. The chain uses TRBV5-1 and TRBJ2-3; 9 nucleotides agree with TRBD1. The CDR3 has 14 amino acids. Germline CDR1 is SGHRS and CDR2 is YFSETQ. V trimming: 7 bases; J trimming: 10 bases; junction bases outside the gene matches: 13. The CDR3 sequence is CASDWTGAGFAQYF. As DNA, the CDR3 is TGCGCCAGCGATTGGACAGGGGCCGGATTTGCGCAGTATTTT.

The rearrangement uses TRBV4-1 and TRBJ1-6; D unclear. V was cut by 1 base and J by 5 bases, with 9 bases left in between. In germline, CDR1 is MGHRA, CDR2 YSYEKL. The CDR3 is made up of 15 amino acids. CDR3 in DNA: TGCGCCAGCAGCCAAGCTAGGGTCGATAATTCACCCCTCCACTTT. The encoded protein is CASSQARVDNSPLHF.

The chain carries TRBV23-1 and TRBJ1-2; D is uncertain. TRBV23-1 is recorded as an ORF, its role being uncertain. This CDR3 is built from 15 residues. The ends were cut back, 2 bases at V and 0 bases at J, with 10 bases in the middle. The CDR3 DNA follows: TGCGCCAGCAGTCAACCAAACAGAACTAACTATGGCTACACCTTC. Amino acids: CASSQPNRTNYGYTF.

The chain has TRBV30 and TRBJ1-1; D is unresolved. Germline assignment: CDR1 GTSNPN and CDR2 SVGIG (reference sequence). V lost 4 bases, J lost 4 bases, and 13 bases lay in between. The CDR3 loop spans 13 amino acids. The CDR3 reads CAWTRGSRTEAFF. CDR3 DNA sequence: TGTGCCTGGACCCGAGGTAGTCGCACTGAAGCTTTCTTT.

The chain carries TRBV2 and TRBJ2-4, with 8 positions matching TRBD2. In germline, CDR1 is SNHLY, CDR2 FYNNEI. CDR3 length equals 15 residues. Losses at the gene ends were 3 bases for V and 5 bases for J; bases not matched to a gene: 6. The CDR3, as DNA: TGTGCCAGCAGTGAGTTGTTGCGGGGGGAAAACATTCAGTACTTC. This sequence encodes CASSELLRGENIQYF.

The V and J genes are TRBV27 and TRBJ2-1; 7 bases line up with TRBD2. There are 12 residues in the CDR3. In germline, CDR1 is MNHEY, CDR2 SMNVEV (reference sequence). With 8 bases clipped from V and 3 bases from J, the junction kept 1 base outside the gene matches. The CDR3 DNA follows: TGTGCCAGCTGGGGGGGCTACAATGAGCAGTTCTTC. Protein product: CASWGGYNEQFF.

The V gene is TRBV13, the J gene TRBJ2-3; 8 bases agree with TRBD2. V shed 1 base and J 4 bases; nucleotides not matched to a gene: 7. CDR3 length: 16 residues. Germline CDR1 and CDR2: PRHDT and FYEKMQ (reference sequence). CDR3 residues: CASSLESRAGADTQYF. CDR3 sequence (DNA): TGTGCCAGCAGCTTAGAATCCCGAGCGGGGGCAGATACGCAGTATTTT. Combining the CDR3 with reference TRBV13 and TRBJ2-3 gives the whole variable domain AAGVIQSPRHLIKEKRETATLKCYPIPRHDTVYWYQQGPGQDPQFLISFYEKMQSDKGSIPDRFSAQQFSDYHSELNMSSLELGDSALYFCASSLESRAGADTQYFGPGTRLTVL.

J is TRBJ1-3 and V is TRBV5-1, with unresolved D. This CDR3 is 13 amino acids long. V lost 0 bases and J lost 4, with 5 bases in between. The germline gives CDR1 SGHRS, CDR2 YFSETQ. For the CDR3, the DNA is TGCGCCAGCAGCTTGGAAAACGGAAACACCATATATTTT. Its protein is CASSLENGNTIYF. Complete variable domain (other parts from reference TRBV5-1 and TRBJ1-3): KAGVTQTPRYLIKTRGQQVTLSCSPISGHRSVSWYQQTPGQGLQFLFEYFSETQRNKGNFPGRFSGRQFSNSRSEMNVSTLELGDSALYLCASSLENGNTIYFGEGSWLTVV.

V and J are TRBV7-9 and TRBJ1-4, with D unclear. The CDR3 is made up of 14 amino acids. Trimming cost V 7 bases and J 6 bases, with 15 bases left between them. Germline V lookup: CDR1 SEHNR, CDR2 FQNEAQ (reference sequence). The CDR3 loop is CASTHTDGDEKLFF. CDR3 DNA sequence: TGTGCCAGCACCCACACGGACGGAGATGAAAAACTGTTTTTT.

The chain employs TRBV15 and TRBJ2-5; D uncertain. This CDR3 is 12 amino acids long. From germline, CDR1 is LNHNV and CDR2 YYDKDF (reference sequence). V dropped 2 bases and J dropped 7 bases, with 8 bases sitting between them. The CDR3 here is CATSRFPGTQYF. Written as DNA, the CDR3 is TGTGCCACCAGCAGATTCCCGGGGACCCAGTACTTC. The entire variable domain, with the rest obtained from reference TRBV15 and TRBJ2-5, is as follows: DAMVIQNPRYQVTQFGKPVTLSCSQTLNHNVMYWYQQKSSQAPKLLFHYYDKDFNNEADTPDNFQSRRPNTSFCFLDIRSPGLGDTAMYLCATSRFPGTQYFGPGTRLLVL.

This chain links TRBV12-5 with TRBJ2-5; 7 positions match TRBD1. There are 14 residues in the CDR3. CDR1 and CDR2 (germline): LGHNT, FRNRAP. After removal of 2 bases from V and 3 bases from J, the junction contained 3 bases not matched to a gene. The DNA of the CDR3 is TGTGCTAGTGGTTTGCCCGGACAGGAAGAGACCCAGTACTTC. Protein: CASGLPGQEETQYF.

Only a few counts were recorded for this clone. The rearrangement joins TRBV7-2 to TRBJ2-2, with D possibly being TRBD1 or TRBD2 (5 bases each). V gave up 7 bases and J gave up 4 bases, with 19 bases separating them. Per germline, CDR1 SGHTA and CDR2 FQGNSA. The CDR3 extends over 16 amino acids. The CDR3 bases are TGTGCCAGCAACAACGAGGGGAATTCACTCACCGGGGAGCTGTTTTTT. Protein product: CASNNEGNSLTGELFF.

The chain combines TRBV7-2 with TRBJ1-5; D uncertain. CDR3 length: 12 residues. Germline-derived CDR1 and CDR2 are SGHTA and FQGNSA. V dropped 3 bases and J dropped 4 bases, with 4 bases sitting between them. CDR3 sequence: CASSFSNQPQHF. The CDR3, as DNA: TGTGCCAGCAGCTTCTCAAATCAGCCCCAGCATTTT.

This chain uses TRBV29-1 with TRBJ2-7; TRBD1 agrees at 7 bases. Germline CDR1 is SQVTM and CDR2 is ANQGSEA. The CDR3 loop spans 15 amino acids. V lost 2 bases, J lost 2 bases, and 9 bases stayed unmatched. In nucleotides, the CDR3 is TGCAGCGTTGAAACGTCCAGGGGGACGCCCTACGAGCAGTACTTC. Its protein product is CSVETSRGTPYEQYF.

The chain has TRBV13 and TRBJ2-7, with 8 bases aligning to TRBD1. The junction had 9 bases not matched to a gene; V was cut back by 5 bases and J by 0 bases. This CDR3 spans 16 amino acids. Germline V gene data show CDR1 as PRHDT and CDR2 as FYEKMQ (reference sequence). CDR3 in DNA: TGTGCCAGCAGCACCGCGGACAGGGACGGCTCCTACGAGCAGTACTTC. This codes for CASSTADRDGSYEQYF.

The V call is TRBV6-5, the J call TRBJ1-6, with 8 positions matching TRBD1. CDR3 length: 15 amino acids. Trimming removed 6 bases from V and 5 bases from J; junction bases left unmatched: 6. CDR1 is MNHEY and CDR2 is SVGAGI in the germline V gene. The CDR3 spells CASRDRDRNNSPLHF. The CDR3 DNA reads TGTGCCAGCAGGGACCGGGACAGGAATAATTCACCCCTCCACTTT.

V usage is TRBV4-3 and J usage is TRBJ2-7; tentative D call: TRBD1 (6 bases). Trimming pared 3 bases from V and 7 bases from J, leaving 16 bases between. Germline CDR1 is LGHNA and CDR2 is YSLEER. This CDR3 is 14 amino acids long. The CDR3 reads CASSQETGWWEQYF. Written as DNA, the CDR3 is TGCGCCAGCAGCCAGGAGACAGGTTGGTGGGAGCAGTACTTC.

Details on this clone: At one end, the junction sequence differs from germline, possibly due to a read error. CDR3: CASSSHDSGTGF. CDR3 nucleotide sequence: TGTGCCAGCAGCTCACACGACTCCGGGACCGGATTC. The J gene is TRBJ1-1, the V gene TRBV7-9, with D tentatively TRBD1 (5 bases). The CDR3 covers 12 residues. Germline CDR1 reads SEHNR; CDR2 reads FQNEAQ (reference sequence).

The table lists this clone with a few counts. The chain combines TRBV9 with TRBJ2-1; possible D gene TRBD1, 6 bases. Germline assignment: CDR1 SGDLS and CDR2 YYNGEE. This CDR3 region has 15 residues. Trimming left V 4 bases short and J 4 bases short, with 15 bases between. As DNA, the CDR3 is TGTGCCAGCAGCCCTTTTGGGACACCTTACAATGAGCAGTTCTTC. Protein product: CASSPFGTPYNEQFF.

The V and J genes are TRBV7-9 and TRBJ2-7; 11 bases fit TRBD2. Germline CDR1 and CDR2: SEHNR and FQNEAQ (reference sequence). The CDR3 sequence is 17 residues long. The V gene end was trimmed by 5 bases and the J gene end by 2 bases; junction bases not matched to a gene: 11. Here the CDR3 reads CASSGETSGELPYEQYF. The CDR3 DNA is TGTGCCAGCAGCGGTGAGACTAGCGGGGAACTTCCCTACGAGCAGTACTTC.